Given below is one TCR beta chain in context. V was pared by 5 bases and J by 8 bases, with 13 bases between. The CDR3 contains 14 residues. Per the germline V gene, CDR1 is SGHVS and CDR2 is FNYEAQ. This record belongs to a study of CD8 T cells in Susac syndrome. An input of roughly 0.5 to 1 ug of RNA was subjected to reverse transcription using random hexamers. One entry per CDR3 protein results from TCRdb running MiXCR on the immunoSEQ multiplex PCR reads. The data hold about 250,000 distinct CDR3 sequences, with 93% observed a single time. The TCR comes from a human donor with multiple sclerosis. Sequenced input: CD4+ T cells from PBMCs. The gene calls are TRBV7-6 and TRBJ1-6; D is unclear. The CDR3 sequence: CASSARYGDSPLHF. As DNA, the CDR3 is TGTGCCAGCAGCGCCCGATACGGGGATTCACCCCTCCACTTT.